This T cell receptor beta chain emerged from a study of tumor-infiltrating lymphocytes in primary liver carcinoma. Study-wide background: Men as well as women, aged 30 to 69 years, made up the patients. Stage T1-T3 N0M0 tumors measured 4.2 to 10 cm at most. Study-wide findings and caveats: The top-250-clone fraction was significantly higher in tumors than in blood (p = 0.039). Roughly 7-25% of top clones, and no more, occurred in all five tumor regions.

The roughly 19-33 mg bulk tissue piece was not sorted before simultaneous RNA and DNA extraction. Reverse transcription of approximately 0.55 ug total RNA with a constant-region primer produced TCR beta cDNA. Library construction for TCR beta comprised three nested multiplex PCR rounds performed with slightly modified ARM-PCR. Two initial PCR rounds of around 10 cycles each paired TRBV1-TRBV30 forward primers with a C-beta reverse primer. TCRdb independently ran MiXCR on the multiplex PCR reads; one entry per CDR3 protein. The sample shows 100,000 or so distinct CDR3 sequences, about 70% of them seen only once. The CDR3 extends over 15 amino acids. V gave up 6 bases and J gave up 1 base, with 16 bases separating them. CDR1 and CDR2 (germline): DFQATT, SNEGSKA (reference sequence). This clonotype appeared many times. Its antigen is still unknown.

The chain recombines TRBV20-1 with TRBJ1-5; D is possibly TRBD1 (6 bases). What was sequenced was liver tumor tissue from sampling region 5. Stated subset: tumor region T5, tumor centre. The sequence was collected from an older woman with primary liver carcinoma and hepatitis B virus infection. The CDR3 sequence: CSALQGQASNQPQHF. Here the CDR3 DNA reads TGCAGTGCCCTCCAGGGGCAGGCCAGCAATCAGCCCCAGCATTTT.